This entry features one TCR beta chain sequence. Its antigen is not identified. Profiling relied on immunoSEQ multiplex PCR, and the TCRdb table lists in-frame clones only, not all of them. The table lists 80,000 to 100,000 clones, roughly 91% of them singletons. The entry originates in a study of T cell responses to AZD1222 COVID-19 vaccine. Whole-study findings and limits: White British donors predominated, females outnumbered males, and clonal diversity was possibly underestimated. Spike-specific TCR repertoires showed rising breadth and depth after two AZD1222 doses. Only 6 or 7 AZD1222 recipients tested seropositive at baseline.

Trimming removed 5 bases at V and 6 bases at J, with 16 bases between. There are 14 residues in the CDR3. Per germline, CDR1 LGHDT and CDR2 YNNKEL (reference sequence). The sequence was collected from an adult who received the AZD1222 COVID-19 vaccine. The material was peripheral blood, obtained 28 days after the second AZD1222 dose. The chain links TRBV3-1 (or the pseudogene TRBV3-2) to TRBJ1-1, with D perhaps matching TRBD1 (5 bases). The CDR3 protein is CASSNWGPEAEAFF. Written as DNA, the CDR3 is TGTGCCAGCAGCAACTGGGGCCCTGAGGCTGAAGCTTTCTTT.